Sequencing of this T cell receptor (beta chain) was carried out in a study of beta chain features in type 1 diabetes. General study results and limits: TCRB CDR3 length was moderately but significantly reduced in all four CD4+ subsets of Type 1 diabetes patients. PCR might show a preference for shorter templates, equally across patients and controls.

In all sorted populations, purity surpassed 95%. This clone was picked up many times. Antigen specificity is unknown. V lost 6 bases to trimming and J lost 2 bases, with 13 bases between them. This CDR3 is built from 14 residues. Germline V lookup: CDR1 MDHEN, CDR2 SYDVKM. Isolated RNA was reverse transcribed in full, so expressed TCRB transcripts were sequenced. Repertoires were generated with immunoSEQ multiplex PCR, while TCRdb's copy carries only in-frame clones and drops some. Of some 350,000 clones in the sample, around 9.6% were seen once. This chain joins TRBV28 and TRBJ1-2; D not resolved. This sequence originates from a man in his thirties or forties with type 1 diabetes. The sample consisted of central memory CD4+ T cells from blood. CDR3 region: CASRGSPENYGYTF. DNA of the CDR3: TGTGCCAGCAGAGGATCACCAGAGAACTATGGCTACACCTTC.